This section outlines one T cell receptor (beta chain) sequence together with its context. Many counts were recorded for this clone. No cognate antigen has been identified for it. The missing CDR3 end, 3 residues past where the read stops, is filled in from the germline J gene. Standard criteria were used to diagnose CVID, namely serum IgG, IgA and/or IgM reduced below the normal range together with specific antibody deficiency. A total of roughly 45 subjects (approximately 15 female and 30 or so male; age range roughly 9 to 70 years, mean age around 37) were included in the CVID group. Both CVID patients and healthy controls were predominantly of Caucasian heritage. All CVID subjects had received replacement immunoglobulin therapy for at least one year at the time of study participation. When blood was collected, none of the CVID subjects were ill or on immunomodulatory or immunosuppressive medication. Heparinized peripheral whole blood samples of roughly 4.5 to 8 ml were collected from each donor. Genomic DNA from adults with common variable immune deficiency (CVID) and from healthy adult controls was the source for sequencing TCRbeta CDR3 repertoires. Diluted blood was density-centrifuged over Hypaque 1077 or Ficoll-Paque to isolate peripheral blood mononuclear cells. Genomic DNA was extracted from unsorted mononuclear cells by Qiagen column purification or by a centrifugation-based method.

These data come from a study of T cell clonality in common variable immunodeficiency (dated by TCRdb to 2013 to 2016). From cysteine to phenylalanine, the CDR3 is 15 amino acids long. The 36 bases shown cover part of the CDR3, and their frame starts at base 1. V is clipped by 3 bases and J by 3 bases, and the sequence between their germline boundaries is 15 bases long. The germline V gene encodes CDR1 SGHTA and CDR2 FQGNSA. Equivalent amounts of genomic DNA from CVID and control samples were used as sequencing input. For every sample, a 60 bp segment covering the rearranged TCRbeta CDR3 region was amplified and then sequenced. The immunoSEQ assay, a bias-corrected multiplex PCR combined with high-throughput sequencing, was used to amplify TCRbeta. From the authors' description of their analysis: Every unique nucleotide sequence counted as a clone and was annotated with V, D and J genes, copy number and frequency. Sequences were labeled productive if in frame, and non-productive if out of frame or containing stop codons. As previously described, Shannon's entropy was used to calculate clonality. The predicted amino acid sequences of productive clones were used to derive the mean CDR3 Kyte-Doolittle hydropathy. The R hclust function was used to hierarchically cluster scaled V gene usage with Manhattan distance and complete linkage. Sharing of clones by CDR3 amino acid sequence was evaluated by resampling 12 repertoires per group over 100 rounds. The repertoires were searched for some 70 published EBV-specific TCRbeta sequences and some 230 published CMV-specific TCRbeta sequences. A couple of CVID samples that yielded fewer than 10,000 sequences were excluded from the analysis, so around 38 CVID repertoires were retained. In TCRdb, the immuneACCESS table is reduced to in-frame sequences with V and J assigned. These tables do not hold every clone; where another copy was compared, an unresolved V gene accounts for under half, and the others remain unexplained. D and trimming come from the DNA, and the V and J calls and clone size come from that table. For this sample the table reports 30,000 to 40,000 clones, with no clone seen just once. The top ten clones comprise over 5% of the sample.

Broad study findings and their caveats: According to the authors, figuring out what caused the increased clonality in CVID would require sequencing the repertoires of T cell subpopulations. TCRbeta clonality was higher in CVID subjects than in healthy controls (t-test p = 0.018), and the increase was most characteristic of about a third of subjects. Despite equal DNA input, controls averaged roughly 84,000 unique sequences per sample versus about 32,000 in CVID samples. Fewer TCRbeta clones were shared among CVID subjects than among healthy controls (p < 0.0001). Patient heterogeneity within the CVID cohort put limits on correlating repertoire features with clinical complications. CVID TCRbeta sequences were reported to have fewer deletions and N-nucleotide insertions and to lack highly modified clones with 13 or more V deletions.

Here the chain combines TRBV7-2 and TRBJ2-7; a tentative D match to TRBD1 spans 6 bases. The receptor was isolated from a human donor with common variable immunodeficiency. The source material was peripheral blood mononuclear cells. The DNA read from the CDR3 is TGTGCCAGCAGCTTGTGGGGACACCACAACTACGAG. Translated, it gives CASSLWGHHNYE. The complete CDR3 sequence is CASSLWGHHNYEQYF.